This T cell receptor (beta chain) was documented in a study of CD8+ T cells in alopecia areata. Reverse transcribed after extraction, RNA yielded cDNA as the sequencing template. Sequencing used immunoSEQ multiplex PCR; TCRdb keeps in-frame clones, though not all of them. The table includes 150,000 or so clones, 40% to 50% detected once. This CDR3 spans 15 amino acids. Germline V gives CDR1 MGHRA, CDR2 YSYEKL. J gave up 3 bases and V 3 bases, and 5 bases lay outside the gene matches. The sample holds a few counts of this clone. The clonotype originates from a human donor with alopecia areata. V and J are TRBV4-1 and TRBJ2-1; TRBD1 matches 7 bases. Material: CD4+ T cells sorted from blood. DNA of the CDR3: TGCGCCAGCAGCCATTTCAGGGGGAACTACAATGAGCAGTTCTTC. As protein: CASSHFRGNYNEQFF.